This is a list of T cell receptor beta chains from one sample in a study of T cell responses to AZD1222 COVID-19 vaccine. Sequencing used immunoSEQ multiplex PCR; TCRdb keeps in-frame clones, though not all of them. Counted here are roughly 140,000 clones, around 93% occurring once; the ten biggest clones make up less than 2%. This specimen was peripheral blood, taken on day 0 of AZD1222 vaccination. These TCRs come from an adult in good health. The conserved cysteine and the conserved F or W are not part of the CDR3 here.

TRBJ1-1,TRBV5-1,ASSFLGGTNTEAF
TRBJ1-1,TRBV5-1,ASSHEEGSTEAF
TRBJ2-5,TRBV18,ASSRQETQY
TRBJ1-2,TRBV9,ASSVGGKGFRGGYT
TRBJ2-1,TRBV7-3,ASSPGNEQF
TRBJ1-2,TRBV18,ASSPVLTAGPTVGYT
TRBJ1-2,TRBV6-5,ASSSGLNYGYT
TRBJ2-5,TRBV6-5,ASSAGMETQY
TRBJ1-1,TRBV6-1,ASSEYGAGTEAF
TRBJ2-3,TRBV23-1,ASSQLIRHPGELGGTADTQY
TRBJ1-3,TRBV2,ASSAATGVGNTIY
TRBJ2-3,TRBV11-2,ATQKGAGADTQY
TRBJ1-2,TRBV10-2,ASSSWQGATYGYT
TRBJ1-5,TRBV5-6,ASSYNRGGGNQPQH
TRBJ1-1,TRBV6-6,ASSRLHPGSNTEAF
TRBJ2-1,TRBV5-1,ASSLALRSANPYNEQF
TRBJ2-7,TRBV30,AWSGTGSYEQY
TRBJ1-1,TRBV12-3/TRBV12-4,ASSLVPQTEAF
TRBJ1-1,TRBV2,ASNLDRGTEAF
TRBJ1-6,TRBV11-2,ASSLRGEYNSPLH
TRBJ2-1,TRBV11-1,ASSLYRGEQF
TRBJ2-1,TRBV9,ASSVGKKGYDLNEQF
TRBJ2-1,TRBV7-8,ASSPPGASAIYEQF
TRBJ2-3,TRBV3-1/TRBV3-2,ASSPYRAAGDTQY
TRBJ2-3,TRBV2,AITGTSGGPSTDTQY
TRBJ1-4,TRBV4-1,ASSQDQEGGTRNEKLF
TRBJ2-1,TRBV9,ASSPYPGTSGKNEQF
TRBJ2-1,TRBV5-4,ASSADWRSEQF
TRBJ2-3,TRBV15,ATSRASSPDTQY
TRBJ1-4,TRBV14,ASSLTGAQGEKLF
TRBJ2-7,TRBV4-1,ASSSKVPGY
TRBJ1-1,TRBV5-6,ASSLLENTEAF
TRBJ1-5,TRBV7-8,ASSSADRGRQPQH
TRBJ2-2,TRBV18,ASSPPGQVATGELF
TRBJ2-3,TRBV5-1,ASSSETGSTDTQY
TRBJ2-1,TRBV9,ASSVSPADRGDYNEQF
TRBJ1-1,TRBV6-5,ASRTRLNTEAF
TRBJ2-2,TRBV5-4,ASSWGGRAGTGELF
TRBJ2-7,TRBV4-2,ASSPRKGTDEQY
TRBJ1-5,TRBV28,ASEQGSQPQH
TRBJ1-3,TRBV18,ASSPSAGAFGNTIY
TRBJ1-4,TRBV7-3,ASTQGGAGEKLF
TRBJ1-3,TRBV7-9,ASSLTGLNSGNTIY
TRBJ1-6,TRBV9,ASSVGPLRYNSPLH
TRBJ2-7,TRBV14,ASSPRVRTEQY
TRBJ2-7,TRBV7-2,ASSNPGGEQY
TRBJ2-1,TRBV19,ASSREGTGSREQF
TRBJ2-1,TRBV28,ASSLANEQF
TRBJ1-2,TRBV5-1,ASSLGQGRNNYGYT
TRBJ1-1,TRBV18,ASLGDRLVKNTEAF
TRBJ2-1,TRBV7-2,ASSLEIGTGRNEQF
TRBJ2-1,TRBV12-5,ASGPGQGSYNEQF
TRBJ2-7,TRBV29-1,SVEGDSSYEQY